Detailed here is one T cell receptor beta chain. The protocol was immunoSEQ multiplex PCR, while the TCRdb copy is restricted to in-frame clones and leaves out a portion. The sample lists tens of thousands of clones; about 90% were seen once. The record originates from a study of blood T cell repertoires in COVID-19. Whole-study context: Sites across the United States, Italy and Spain contributed samples from acute and convalescent COVID-19. T cells, B-cell-depleted T cells, or PBMCs provided the cDNA or gDNA that served as material.

Germline V gene sequence: CDR1 MNHEY, CDR2 SMNVEV (reference sequence). With 2 bases removed from V and 4 bases from J, the gap between germline ends came to 8 bases. This CDR3 has 14 residues. The specimen was peripheral blood. The rearrangement links TRBV27 to TRBJ2-2, with unresolved D. This receptor was identified in a woman in her forties or fifties in a cohort sampled during active COVID-19. CDR3: CASSLSERTGELFF. Here the CDR3 DNA reads TGTGCCAGCAGTTTAAGCGAACGCACCGGGGAGCTGTTTTTT.